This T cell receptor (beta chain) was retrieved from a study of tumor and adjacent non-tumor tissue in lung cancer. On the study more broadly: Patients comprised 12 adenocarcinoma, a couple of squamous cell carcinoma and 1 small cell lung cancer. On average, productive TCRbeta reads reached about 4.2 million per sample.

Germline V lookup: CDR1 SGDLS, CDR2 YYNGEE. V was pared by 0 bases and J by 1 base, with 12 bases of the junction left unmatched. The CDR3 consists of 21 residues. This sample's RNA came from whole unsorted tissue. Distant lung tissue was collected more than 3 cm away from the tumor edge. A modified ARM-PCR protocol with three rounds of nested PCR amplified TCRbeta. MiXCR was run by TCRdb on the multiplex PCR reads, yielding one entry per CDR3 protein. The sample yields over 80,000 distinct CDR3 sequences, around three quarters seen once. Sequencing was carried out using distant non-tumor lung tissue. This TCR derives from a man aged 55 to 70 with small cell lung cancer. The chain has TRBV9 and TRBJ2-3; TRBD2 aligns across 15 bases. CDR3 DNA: TGTGCCAGCAGCGTAGATCCAGTTGGACTAGCGGGAGGGCCCGGCACAGATACGCAGTATTTT. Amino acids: CASSVDPVGLAGGPGTDTQYF.